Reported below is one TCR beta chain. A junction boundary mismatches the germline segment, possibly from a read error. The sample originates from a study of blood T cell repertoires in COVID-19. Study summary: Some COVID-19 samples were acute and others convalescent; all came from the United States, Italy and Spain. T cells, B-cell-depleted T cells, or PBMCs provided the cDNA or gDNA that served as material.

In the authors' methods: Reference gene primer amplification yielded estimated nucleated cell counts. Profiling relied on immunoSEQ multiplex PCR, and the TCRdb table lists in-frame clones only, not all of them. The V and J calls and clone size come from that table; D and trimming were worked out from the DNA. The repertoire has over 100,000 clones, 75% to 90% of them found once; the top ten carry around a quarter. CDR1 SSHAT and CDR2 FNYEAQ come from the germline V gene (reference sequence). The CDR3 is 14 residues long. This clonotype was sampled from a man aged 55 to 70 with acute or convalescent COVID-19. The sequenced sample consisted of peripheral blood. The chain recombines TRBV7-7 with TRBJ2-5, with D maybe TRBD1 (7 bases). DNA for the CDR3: TGTGCTAGCAGCTTAGGAGGGGGCGGTGAGACCCAGTACTTC. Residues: CASSLGGGGETQYF.